One sample yielded the 21 T cell receptor beta chains listed below, sequenced in a study of blood T cell repertoires in COVID-19. Generated by immunoSEQ multiplex PCR, the TCRdb table keeps only in-frame clones and is missing some. The repertoire holds approximately 80,000 clones, about 80% seen once, with about 2.1% in the top ten. Sample: peripheral blood. Receptor source: a woman in her 70s with acute or convalescent COVID-19.

Note on this clone: Compared with germline, one end of the junction differs, possibly owing to a read error. CDR3 region: CASSLSGQGSTIYF. The CDR3 DNA follows: TGTGCCAGCAGTTTATCGGGCCAGGGAAGCACCATATATTTT. The chain joins TRBV27 to TRBJ1-3; weak D call: TRBD1 (5 bases). There are 14 residues in the CDR3. Germline V lookup: CDR1 MNHEY, CDR2 SMNVEV (reference sequence).

The chain employs TRBV3-1 (or the pseudogene TRBV3-2) and TRBJ2-2; tentatively, D is TRBD1 (5 bases). This CDR3 has 15 amino acids. Germline assignment: CDR1 LGHDT and CDR2 YNNKEL (reference sequence). Trimming cost V 2 bases and J 1 base, with 8 bases left between them. CDR3 bases: TGTGCCAGCAGCCAATTAGACAGGAACACCGGGGAGCTGTTTTTT. This gives the protein CASSQLDRNTGELFF.

This clone was recorded only once. This rearrangement joins TRBV11-3 to TRBJ2-1; no reliable D call. V lost 7 bases, J lost 0 bases, and 13 bases lay in between. The germline CDR1 and CDR2 sequences are SGHNT and YENEEA. The CDR3 is 15 residues long. In DNA form, the CDR3 reads TGTGCCAGCACCCTAGGCGCGAGCTCCTACAATGAGCAGTTCTTC. It encodes CASTLGASSYNEQFF. Based on the CDR3 plus reference TRBV11-3 and TRBJ2-1, the full variable domain is EAGVVQSPRYKIIEKKQPVAFWCNPISGHNTLYWYLQNLGQGPELLIRYENEEAVDDSQLPKDRFSAERLKGVDSTLKIQPAELGDSAVYLCASTLGASSYNEQFFGPGTRLTVL.

This clone was counted a few times. The chain couples TRBV10-3 to TRBJ1-6; possibly TRBD1 for D (5 bases). Germline V gene sequence: CDR1 ENHRY, CDR2 SYGVKD. This CDR3 has 16 residues. Trimming shortened V by 5 bases and J by 0 bases, and 11 bases separated the two germline ends. This CDR3 is CAISKTESSYNSPLHF. CDR3 bases: TGTGCCATCAGTAAGACAGAGAGCTCCTATAATTCACCCCTCCACTTT.

The rearrangement joins TRBV19 to TRBJ1-6; 7 bases match TRBD1. This CDR3 has 13 residues. Germline V CDR1 and CDR2: LNHDA, SQIVND (reference sequence). With V trimmed by 7 bases and J by 7 bases, 4 bases remained unmatched. The DNA for the CDR3 is TGTGCCAGTAAAGACAGGGTAAATTCACCCCTCCACTTT. Its translation: CASKDRVNSPLHF.

The CDR3 sequence is CASSELGQGQETQYF. The CDR3 nucleotides are TGCGCCAGCAGTGAGCTGGGACAGGGACAAGAGACCCAGTACTTC. J is TRBJ2-5 and V is TRBV10-2; TRBD1 matches 9 bases. This CDR3 contains 15 residues. Trimming removed 2 bases from V and 2 bases from J; junction bases left unmatched: 3. Germline V gene sequence: CDR1 WSHSY, CDR2 SAAADI.

The V call is TRBV18, the J call TRBJ1-1; D is uncertain. Between the trimmed V and J ends, which lost 3 bases and 6 bases, there was a span of 11 bases. The CDR3 has 13 residues. CDR1 is KGHSH and CDR2 is LQKENI in the germline V gene. CDR3 region: CASSPWGDAEAFF. Written as DNA, the CDR3 is TGTGCCAGCTCACCCTGGGGAGACGCTGAAGCTTTCTTT. Full variable domain (outside the CDR3, taken from reference TRBV18 and TRBJ1-1): NAGVMQNPRHLVRRRGQEARLRCSPMKGHSHVYWYRQLPEEGLKFMVYLQKENIIDESGMPKERFSAEFPKEGPSILRIQQVVRGDSAAYFCASSPWGDAEAFFGQGTRLTVV.

This rearrangement joins TRBV19 to TRBJ1-5; 12 bases agree with TRBD1. The V gene end was trimmed by 5 bases and the J gene end by 6 bases; junction bases not matched to a gene: 8. This CDR3 has 16 amino acids. Germline assignment: CDR1 LNHDA and CDR2 SQIVND (reference sequence). DNA of the CDR3: TGTGCCAGTAGTCGTACCGGGACAGGGGGCGGTCAGCCCCAGCATTTT. This sequence encodes CASSRTGTGGGQPQHF.

The chain carries TRBV11-2 and TRBJ1-4; 7 bases fit TRBD1. Germline CDR1 SGHAT, CDR2 FQNNGV. There are 13 residues in the CDR3. Losses at the gene ends were 5 bases for V and 6 bases for J; bases not matched to a gene: 3. Here the CDR3 reads CASSRDRDEKLFF. In DNA, the CDR3 is TGTGCCAGCAGCCGCGACAGGGATGAAAAACTGTTTTTT.

The CDR3 sequence: CASSPGVYGYTF. CDR3 in DNA: TGTGCCAGCTCACCGGGAGTCTATGGCTACACCTTC. This rearrangement joins TRBV18 to TRBJ1-2; D is unresolved. Germline V gene data show CDR1 as KGHSH and CDR2 as LQKENI. V gave up 3 bases and J gave up 4 bases, with 6 bases separating them. The CDR3 has 12 residues.

V is TRBV29-1 and J is TRBJ1-1, with no clear D. Germline-derived CDR1 and CDR2 are SQVTM and ANQGSEA. V shed 3 bases and J shed 1 base, with 6 bases lying between them. The CDR3 spans 12 residues. CDR3 nucleotides: TGCAGCGTTGACGAGGGGAACACTGAAGCTTTCTTT. Its translation: CSVDEGNTEAFF.

This clone was seen a few times. The rearrangement joins TRBV7-9 to TRBJ1-2; D not certain. Germline CDR1 is SEHNR and CDR2 is FQNEAQ (reference sequence). Trimming left V 5 bases short and J 5 bases short, with 12 bases between. The CDR3 has 13 residues. The DNA of the CDR3 is TGTGCCAGCAGCCCAGACGGGAGGTATGGCTACACCTTC. This gives the protein CASSPDGRYGYTF.

The chain combines TRBV30 with TRBJ1-2, with 8 bases lining up with TRBD1. The CDR3 totals 13 residues. V dropped 4 bases and J dropped 4; count of bases not matched to a gene: 5. CDR1 is GTSNPN and CDR2 is SVGIG in the germline V gene (reference sequence). As DNA, the CDR3 is TGTGCCTGGATAGACAGGGGAAGCTATGGCTACACCTTC. As protein: CAWIDRGSYGYTF.

The rearrangement joins TRBV5-8 to TRBJ2-6, with 7 bases fitting TRBD1. The germline gives CDR1 SGHTS, CDR2 YDEGEE. The V segment lost 3 bases and the J segment 1 base; nucleotides outside the gene matches: 10. This CDR3 is built from 18 residues. CDR3 nucleotide sequence: TGTGCCAGCAGCTCAACGACAGGGTACCATTCTGGGGCCAACGTCCTGACTTTC. It translates to CASSSTTGYHSGANVLTF.

This clone has a single count. The CDR3 coding sequence is TGTGCCAGCAGCTTAGTTGGCGGCTACACCTTC. Translated: CASSLVGGYTF. V usage is TRBV5-6 and J usage is TRBJ1-2; D remains ambiguous. CDR1 and CDR2 (germline): SGHDT, YYEEEE. CDR3 size: 11 residues. Trimming pared 2 bases from V and 8 bases from J, leaving 7 bases between.

This chain joins TRBV18 and TRBJ1-1; D is possibly TRBD1 (6 bases). Germline CDR1 and CDR2: KGHSH and LQKENI. This CDR3 region has 14 residues. V was cut by 3 bases and J by 2 bases, with 10 bases left in between. Here the CDR3 reads CASSPQGPNTEAFF. The DNA for the CDR3 is TGTGCCAGCTCACCCCAGGGGCCAAACACTGAAGCTTTCTTT.

The gene calls are TRBV3-1 (or the pseudogene TRBV3-2) and TRBJ1-2; 9 bases are shared with TRBD1. This CDR3 has 14 residues. Germline values: CDR1 LGHDT, CDR2 YNNKEL (reference sequence). With V trimmed by 5 bases and J by 2 bases, 3 bases remained unmatched. CDR3 DNA sequence: TGTGCCAGCAGCACTACAGGGGGCAACTATGGCTACACCTTC. Translation gives CASSTTGGNYGYTF.

The chain joins TRBV5-5 to TRBJ1-1, with D hard to call. V lost 4 bases and J lost 4, with 14 bases in between. The germline V gene encodes CDR1 SGHKS and CDR2 YYEKEE (reference sequence). The CDR3 extends over 14 amino acids. CDR3 loop: CASSPGGRATEAFF. The CDR3 DNA reads TGTGCCAGCAGCCCTGGAGGAAGGGCCACTGAAGCTTTCTTT.

This chain uses TRBV27 with TRBJ2-6, with D perhaps matching TRBD2 (5 bases). With 2 bases removed from V and 3 bases from J, the gap between germline ends came to 8 bases. CDR3 length: 15 amino acids. Germline CDR1 reads MNHEY; CDR2 reads SMNVEV (reference sequence). The CDR3 coding sequence is TGTGCCAGCAGTTTACGAGGAGGTGGGGCCAACGTCCTGACTTTC. Amino acid sequence: CASSLRGGGANVLTF.

This sequence joins TRBV7-6 and TRBJ1-1, with D perhaps matching TRBD1 (6 bases). Germline CDR1 and CDR2: SGHVS and FNYEAQ. The V end lost 5 bases, the J end lost 1 base, and 8 bases lay between the germline ends. This CDR3 has 13 residues. In DNA form, the CDR3 reads TGTGCCAGCAGCGAACAGGGGAACACTGAAGCTTTCTTT. The encoded protein is CASSEQGNTEAFF.

The chain employs TRBV5-1 and TRBJ2-2, with 8 bases identical to TRBD1. Germline CDR1 reads SGHRS; CDR2 reads YFSETQ. The CDR3 covers 16 residues. V trimming: 2 bases; J trimming: 5 bases; junction bases outside the gene matches: 8. CDR3 nucleotides: TGCGCCAGCAGCTTCGGACAGGGTCTAGCGACCGGGGAGCTGTTTTTT. Protein product: CASSFGQGLATGELFF.